Listed below are T cell receptor beta chains from one sample, sequenced in a study of CD8 T cells in ankylosing spondylitis. One entry per CDR3 protein, called by TCRdb with MiXCR from the 5' RACE reads. Of fewer than 550,000 distinct CDR3 sequences in the sample, under 5.5% are singletons; the top ten hold around 3.6%. Material for sequencing was blood, either unsorted or a sorted T cell fraction (not recorded which). These receptors originate from a male donor with ankylosing spondylitis. Each CDR3 is given with its conserved first and last residue. A D gene is named only where the DNA matches it firmly. Expanded clones get a size class; other rows say once, few or many, or leave the size out.

CDR3aa,CDR3nt,abundance,j_gene,d_gene,v_gene
CASSQERGILYEQYF,TGCGCCAGCAGCCAAGAAAGGGGGATCCTCTACGAGCAGTACTTC,.,TRBJ2-7,.,TRBV4-1
CAISESRAGGQPQHF,TGTGCCATCAGTGAGTCCCGGGCAGGAGGTCAGCCCCAGCATTTT,many,TRBJ1-5,.,TRBV10-3
CASSFGQRTTNEKLFF,TGTGCCAGCAGCTTCGGACAGCGGACAACTAATGAAAAACTGTTTTTT,many,TRBJ1-4,.,TRBV11-2
CASSSQQVTSTDTQYF,TGTGCCAGCAGCTCCCAGCAGGTTACTAGCACAGATACGCAGTATTTT,.,TRBJ2-3,.,TRBV11-2
CASSLFSPGNYGYTF,TGTGCCAGCAGTTTATTCAGCCCTGGGAACTATGGCTACACCTTC,many,TRBJ1-2,.,TRBV27
CASSLPLTSGAGDTQYF,TGTGCCAGCAGTTTGCCCCTTACTAGCGGGGCGGGGGATACGCAGTATTTT,.,TRBJ2-3,TRBD2,TRBV12-3/TRBV12-4
CASSLVLNTGELFF,TGCGCCAGCAGCTTGGTGCTTAACACCGGGGAGCTGTTTTTT,many,TRBJ2-2,.,TRBV5-1
CASSPLTSGSANEQFF,TGTGCCAGCTCGCCGCTAACTAGCGGGAGTGCCAATGAGCAGTTCTTC,many,TRBJ2-1,TRBD2,TRBV18
CASIPRERNNEQFF,TGTGCCAGCATCCCTCGTGAACGGAACAATGAGCAGTTCTTC,many,TRBJ2-1,.,TRBV2
CSVRLFRAEKLFF,TGCAGCGTTAGACTCTTCCGGGCTGAAAAACTGTTTTTT,many,TRBJ1-4,.,TRBV29-1
CASSFGGLAGGQETQYF,TGTGCCAGCAGTTTTGGGGGCTTAGCGGGAGGGCAAGAGACCCAGTACTTC,many,TRBJ2-5,TRBD2,TRBV12-3/TRBV12-4
CASSLRITSGSRNYEQYF,TGTGCCAGCAGTTTACGCATCACTAGCGGGAGCCGGAACTACGAGCAGTACTTC,many,TRBJ2-7,TRBD2,TRBV27
CSARDYPPTSGSSTDTQYF,TGCAGTGCTAGAGATTATCCCCCTACTAGCGGGAGTAGCACAGATACGCAGTATTTT,many,TRBJ2-3,TRBD2,TRBV20-1
CASSQGGLSGETQYF,TGTGCCAGCAGCCAAGGGGGACTGAGCGGAGAGACCCAGTACTTC,many,TRBJ2-5,.,TRBV4-2
CASSLNFPLGTGNTIYF,TGTGCCAGCAGCTTGAATTTTCCCCTTGGGACTGGAAACACCATATATTTT,few,TRBJ1-3,.,TRBV5-5
CASSFQGLANYGYTF,TGTGCCAGCAGCTTCCAGGGGTTAGCTAACTATGGCTACACCTTC,many,TRBJ1-2,.,TRBV5-5
CSATTQGNADTQYF,TGCAGTGCCACAACACAGGGAAATGCAGATACGCAGTATTTT,.,TRBJ2-3,.,TRBV20-1
CSARVHSEGVLTF,TGCAGTGCTAGAGTTCACAGCGAGGGCGTCCTGACTTTC,many,TRBJ2-6,.,TRBV20-1
CASSYSRGAGGNTIYF,TGTGCCAGCAGTTACTCCCGGGGGGCGGGCGGAAACACCATATATTTT,many,TRBJ1-3,.,TRBV6-5
CASRPNYRANTEAFF,TGCGCCAGCAGGCCGAATTACAGGGCCAACACTGAAGCTTTCTTT,few,TRBJ1-1,.,TRBV5-1
CSVEGGGPGGTEAFF,TGCAGCGTTGAAGGTGGGGGTCCCGGGGGAACTGAAGCTTTCTTT,many,TRBJ1-1,.,TRBV29-1
CASSYRGVGTDTQYF,TGCGCCAGCAGCTACAGGGGCGTGGGCACAGATACGCAGTATTTT,.,TRBJ2-3,TRBD1,TRBV5-1
CAIRPGQGATNEKLFF,TGTGCCATCAGGCCGGGACAGGGGGCAACTAATGAAAAACTGTTTTTT,many,TRBJ1-4,TRBD1,TRBV10-3
CASSPGTGQETQYF,TGTGCCAGCAGCCCAGGGACAGGACAAGAGACCCAGTACTTC,many,TRBJ2-5,TRBD1,TRBV7-3
CASSPDSWAMNTEAFF,TGCGCCAGCAGCCCGGACAGTTGGGCTATGAACACTGAAGCTTTCTTT,many,TRBJ1-1,.,TRBV4-1
CASSLIAFPQETQYF,TGTGCCAGCAGTTTGATAGCGTTCCCTCAAGAGACCCAGTACTTC,.,TRBJ2-5,.,TRBV12-3/TRBV12-4
CASSAAKNTGELFF,TGTGCCAGCAGTGCAGCGAAGAACACCGGGGAGCTGTTTTTT,many,TRBJ2-2,.,TRBV28
CASSFRGDNEKLFF,TGTGCCAGCAGTTTCCGGGGGGACAATGAAAAACTGTTTTTT,many,TRBJ1-4,.,TRBV12-3/TRBV12-4
CATSDFWSGEETQYF,TGTGCCACCAGTGATTTCTGGTCGGGAGAAGAGACCCAGTACTTC,.,TRBJ2-5,.,TRBV24-1
CASSPRTGGWTEAFF,TGTGCCAGCAGTCCGCGGACAGGGGGTTGGACTGAAGCTTTCTTT,many,TRBJ1-1,TRBD1,TRBV28
CASSFVAYGYTF,TGTGCCAGCAGTTTCGTGGCATATGGCTACACCTTC,many,TRBJ1-2,.,TRBV12-3/TRBV12-4
CASSPAPTRQEGGYTF,TGTGCCAGCAGCCCGGCCCCCACAAGACAGGAGGGTGGCTACACCTTC,many,TRBJ1-2,.,TRBV5-5
CASRVWQPQHF,TGTGCCAGCAGGGTTTGGCAGCCCCAGCATTTT,many,TRBJ1-5,.,TRBV21-1
CASSRTGLYAGELFF,TGTGCCAGCAGTAGGACAGGGTTATATGCCGGGGAGCTGTTTTTT,few,TRBJ2-2,TRBD1,TRBV28
CSAFAGSSYEQYF,TGCAGTGCTTTTGCTGGGAGCTCCTACGAGCAGTACTTC,many,TRBJ2-7,.,TRBV20-1
CASSYGLASDTQYF,TGTGCCAGCAGTTACGGACTAGCATCAGATACGCAGTATTTT,many,TRBJ2-3,TRBD2,TRBV6-5
CASSADTFYGYTF,TGTGCCAGCAGTGCCGACACGTTCTATGGCTACACCTTC,many,TRBJ1-2,.,TRBV9
CASSLGWGALIGEQYF,TGTGCCAGCAGCTTGGGATGGGGCGCGCTTATCGGGGAGCAGTACTTC,few,TRBJ2-7,.,TRBV5-6
CASSHNYEQYF,TGTGCCAGCAGCCACAACTACGAGCAGTACTTC,many,TRBJ2-7,.,TRBV6-5
CASSLTSPQHF,TGTGCCAGCAGCTTGACTTCGCCCCAGCATTTT,many,TRBJ1-5,.,TRBV6-5